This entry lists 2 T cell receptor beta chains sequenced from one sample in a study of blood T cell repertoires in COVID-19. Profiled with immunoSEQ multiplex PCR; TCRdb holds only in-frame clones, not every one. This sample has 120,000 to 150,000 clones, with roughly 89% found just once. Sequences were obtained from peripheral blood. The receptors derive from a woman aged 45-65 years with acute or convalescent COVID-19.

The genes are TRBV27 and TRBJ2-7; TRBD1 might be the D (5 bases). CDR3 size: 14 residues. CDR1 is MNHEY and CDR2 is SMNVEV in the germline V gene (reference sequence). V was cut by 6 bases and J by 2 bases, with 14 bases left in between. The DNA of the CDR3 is TGTGCCAGCAGCCAATCCAGGGTACCCTACGAGCAGTACTTC. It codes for CASSQSRVPYEQYF.

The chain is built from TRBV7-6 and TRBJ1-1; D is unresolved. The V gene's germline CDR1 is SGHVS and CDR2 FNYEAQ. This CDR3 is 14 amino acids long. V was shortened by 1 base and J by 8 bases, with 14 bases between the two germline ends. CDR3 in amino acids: CASSLDSWAGEAFF. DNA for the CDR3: TGTGCCAGCAGCTTAGATTCTTGGGCTGGGGAAGCTTTCTTT.